Sequencing of this TCR beta chain was carried out in a study of T cell responses to AZD1222 COVID-19 vaccine. Libraries were prepared by immunoSEQ multiplex PCR; TCRdb keeps only in-frame clonotypes and omits some of them. The data hold 85,000 to 130,000 clones, with about 88% observed a single time. Note on this clone: Antigen: not known.

This CDR3 is 13 amino acids long. Germline CDR1 reads MNHEY; CDR2 reads SVGAGI. J gave up 8 bases and V 6 bases, and 5 bases lay outside the gene matches. Study-level findings and limits: Repertoires in all cases were sampled only once the peak T cell response had passed. Close to half of spike-specific TCRs reportedly recognize unmutated variant regions. Regions 160-218 and 743-854 dominated among vaccine-associated CD4 TCRs spanning spike.

The chain combines TRBV6-5 with TRBJ2-1; 9 nucleotides line up with TRBD2. The source material was peripheral blood, sampled on day 0 of AZD1222 vaccination. This clonotype was sampled from an adult in good health. CDR3 amino acids: CASSLAGSYEQFF. CDR3 DNA: TGTGCCAGCAGCCTAGCGGGGAGTTATGAGCAGTTCTTC.